This TCR beta chain appears in the sequencing data of a study of T cell responses to AZD1222 COVID-19 vaccine. Study-wide results and caveats: Close to half of spike-specific TCRs reportedly recognize unmutated variant regions. Spike was spanned by vaccine-associated CD4 TCRs, with dominance at 160-218 and 743-854. Spike-specific TCR breadth and depth both grew after two AZD1222 doses.

The germline V gene encodes CDR1 LNHDA and CDR2 SQIVND (reference sequence). V lost 6 bases and J lost 8, with 17 bases in between. The length of the CDR3 is 14 residues. The method was immunoSEQ multiplex PCR; TCRdb's version includes in-frame clones alone and lacks a portion of them. This sample has about 140,000 clones, with 92% found just once. On this clone itself: Antigen specificity is unknown.

The TCR was taken from an adult in good health. Material: peripheral blood, obtained on day 0 of AZD1222 vaccination. The rearrangement links TRBV19 to TRBJ2-1; D assignment may be TRBD1 or TRBD2 (5 bases each). CDR3 amino acids: CASRSGTLWDEQFF. The CDR3 DNA sequence: TGTGCCAGTAGATCCGGGACCCTCTGGGATGAGCAGTTCTTC.